This T cell receptor (beta chain) was retrieved from a study of blood T cell repertoires in COVID-19. Participant-given clinical history determined each cohort assignment. Sequenced by immunoSEQ multiplex PCR; TCRdb stores in-frame clones only, minus some. The sample includes 450,000 or so clones, around 91% of them seen just once. A few counts support this clone. With V trimmed by 4 bases and J by 4 bases, 7 bases remained unmatched. Germline-derived CDR1 and CDR2 are SGHDT and YYEEEE. The CDR3 runs to 16 residues. J is TRBJ1-5 and V is TRBV5-6, with TRBD1 matching 11 bases. Sequenced input: PBMCs or T cells enriched from blood (not recorded which). The clonotype comes from a man between 18 and 35 years old who had recovered from COVID-19. DNA of the CDR3: TGTGCCAGCAGCACCGGGACAGGGGGTCCAAATCAGCCCCAGCATTTT. This encodes CASSTGTGGPNQPQHF.